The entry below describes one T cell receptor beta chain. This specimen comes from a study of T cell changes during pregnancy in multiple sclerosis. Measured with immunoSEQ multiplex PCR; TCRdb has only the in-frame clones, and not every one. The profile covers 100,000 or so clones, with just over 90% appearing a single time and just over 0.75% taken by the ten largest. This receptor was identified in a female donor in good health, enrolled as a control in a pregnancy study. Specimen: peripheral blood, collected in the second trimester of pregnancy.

The CDR3 DNA follows: TGCGCCAGCAGCTTGTTACTGGCAGGGGGCGGCTATGAGCAGTTCTTC. It is translated as CASSLLLAGGGYEQFF. V is TRBV5-1 and J is TRBJ2-1; 8 bases line up with TRBD1. Germline V gene sequence: CDR1 SGHRS, CDR2 YFSETQ. There are 16 residues in the CDR3. The J segment lost 8 bases and the V segment lost 1 base, leaving 11 bases of the junction unmatched.